This entry is about one T cell receptor beta chain. The germline CDR1 and CDR2 sequences are SGHVS and FQNEAQ. V shed 5 bases and J shed 2 bases, with 17 bases lying between them. The CDR3 runs to 16 residues. Repertoires were generated with immunoSEQ multiplex PCR, while TCRdb's copy carries only in-frame clones and drops some. The sample includes hundreds of thousands of clones, approximately 87% of them seen just once. This sample is drawn from a study of shared T cell receptors in the human thymus. These data were also filed under a second study, of human thymus T cells. From that study: Corrective heart surgery yielded the resections from which the thymus tissue came.

The TCR sequence derives from a boy under two years old with a congenital heart defect. The sample taken for sequencing was thymocytes. J is TRBJ2-3 and V is TRBV7-8, with unresolved D. CDR3 in amino acids: CASSAKTSSDTDTQYF. The CDR3 bases are TGTGCCAGCAGCGCCAAGACAAGTTCCGACACAGATACGCAGTATTTT.